The clone carrying this TCR beta chain is labeled as medium-sized (0.01 to 0.1%). Using immunoSEQ multiplex PCR, the repertoire was profiled, and TCRdb retains in-frame clones only, with some absent. The table records tens of thousands of clones, 65% to 85% of them present only once. This CDR3 has 16 residues. Losses at the gene ends were 5 bases for V and 6 bases for J; bases not matched to a gene: 12. Germline V gene lookup returns CDR1 SGHTS and CDR2 YDEGEE. This sample is drawn from a study of OX40 agonist ivuxolimab in advanced cancers. Study-level information: In this trial design, patients received ivuxolimab intravenously at 0.01 to 10 mg/kg every 2 weeks.

This sequence was found in an adult with an advanced solid tumor such as melanoma, head and neck, liver or kidney cancer. Specimen: CD4+ or CD8+ T cells sorted from blood, collected in a trial of the OX40 agonist ivuxolimab. The chain has TRBV5-8 and TRBJ2-2, with TRBD2 matching 8 bases. This chain's CDR3 is CASSPGRTSQSGELFF. The CDR3 DNA reads as TGTGCCAGCAGTCCCGGGAGGACTAGCCAATCCGGGGAGCTGTTTTTT.